The present T cell receptor beta chain was sequenced within a study of PD-L1 blockade in urothelial cancer. The wider study: Blood samples had a median of about 140,000 T cells, tens of thousands of unique TCRs, and clonality approximately 0.08.

The germline V gene has CDR1 GTSNPN and CDR2 SVGIG (reference sequence). V shed 3 bases and J 4 bases; nucleotides not matched to a gene: 5. This CDR3 region has 15 residues. Study-wide points: Tumor-associated TCR clones expanded more in blood at 3 weeks in patients with durable benefit.

Turning to this clone: The antigen remains undetermined.

Patients' cancers were locally advanced or metastatic urothelial carcinomas. Only in-frame clones appear in the TCRdb table, and some are missing; sequencing was by immunoSEQ multiplex PCR. The sample shows 50,000 to 60,000 clones, 70% to 90% of them seen only once. Sequencing was performed on PBMCs, taken around atezolizumab (anti-PD-L1) treatment. This chain joins TRBV30 and TRBJ2-3; 12 positions match TRBD2. The receptor was isolated from a man between 45 and 60 years old with urothelial cancer. The CDR3, as DNA: TGTGCCTGGAGCGGACTAGCGGGGAGAGCAGATACGCAGTATTTT. Translation: CAWSGLAGRADTQYF.